This T cell receptor beta chain comes out of a study of Ad26.COV2.S vaccination and SARS-CoV-2 variants. Study overall: Ad26.COV2.S arm of COV1001 included the donor. The study gave Ad26.COV2.S intramuscularly, once or twice 56 days apart.

Regarding this clone: Its antigen is unknown.

Sample treatment: some 19 received Ad26.COV2.S at low or high dose, single or two shots; several received placebo; per-sample allocation not given. Sampling occurred on day 63 after the first vaccine or placebo injection. Here immunoSEQ multiplex PCR was the method, and the copy in TCRdb shows in-frame clones only, minus some. Counted here are 350,000 to 450,000 clones, 80% to 90% occurring once; the ten biggest clones make up around 7.4%. Regarding the study as a whole: TCR breadth and depth analyses may have underestimated total T cell responses. Post-vaccination spike-specific CD8+ and CD4+ T cell responses reportedly had substantial breadth.

Germline V gives CDR1 MDHEN, CDR2 SYDVKM. The CDR3 length is 16 residues. The trim removed 6 bases at V and 5 bases at J, leaving 11 bases unmatched. The clonotype originates from a person between 18 and 65 years old who received the Ad26.COV2.S COVID-19 vaccine or a placebo. This material consisted of peripheral blood, taken in a trial of Ad26.COV2.S vaccine versus placebo. The genes are TRBV28 and TRBJ1-1; 11 bases align to TRBD1. The CDR3 DNA follows: TGTGCCAGCAGCACACCCACTGGGACAGGGGGAACTGAAGCTTTCTTT. This encodes CASSTPTGTGGTEAFF.